This T cell receptor beta chain was captured in a study of T cells after yellow fever vaccination. Study-wide background: Low-cell-number fractions were prepared with SMART-Seq v4 Ultra Low Input. Notes on the study in general: Most clones from primary vaccination resurfaced after the booster (96% CD4, less than 90% CD8). Weaker, the secondary response had a peak occurring faster, on day 5 versus 15.

The CDR3 contains 13 residues. After removal of 6 bases from V and 7 bases from J, the junction contained 5 bases not matched to a gene. Germline V CDR1 and CDR2: LGHDT, YNNKEL (reference sequence). One entry per CDR3 protein, called by TCRdb with MiXCR from the 5' RACE reads. The sample records about 45,000 distinct CDR3 sequences, roughly 7% being singletons. The sample holds many counts of this clonotype. This TCR came from a young man who received the YFV17D yellow fever vaccine. The chain recombines TRBV3-1 with TRBJ2-1, with 8 bases that match TRBD2. The sequencing used CD8+ T cells not binding an NS4B(214-222) dextramer, sorted from PBMCs, collected 45 days after the yellow fever booster vaccination. The CDR3 spells CASSSGLANEQFF. The CDR3 coding sequence is TGTGCCAGCAGTAGCGGACTAGCAAATGAGCAGTTCTTC.